This is a list of T cell receptor beta chains from one sample in a study of T cell responses to AZD1222 COVID-19 vaccine. Here immunoSEQ multiplex PCR was the method, and the copy in TCRdb shows in-frame clones only, minus some. The sample includes 150,000 to 200,000 clones, almost 90% of them seen just once. The sample here was peripheral blood, taken on day 0 of AZD1222 vaccination. These receptors originate from an adult in good health. CDR3s include the opening cysteine and the closing phenylalanine or tryptophan. The D gene is left open where the match is weak. Clone size is shown for a subset of rows, as once, few, many or a class of expanded clone.

abundance,d_gene,j_gene,v_gene,CDR3aa,CDR3nt
NA,TRBD2,TRBJ2-5,TRBV7-8,CASSLRLAGQETQYF,TGTGCCAGCAGCTTAAGGCTAGCGGGCCAAGAGACCCAGTACTTC
few,NA,TRBJ1-2,TRBV5-1,CASSPPNTDGYTF,TGCGCCAGCAGCCCGCCAAACACTGATGGCTACACCTTC
NA,TRBD1,TRBJ2-7,TRBV5-6,CASSLGTGGGYYEQYF,TGTGCCAGCAGCTTAGGGACAGGGGGCGGCTACTACGAGCAGTACTTC
NA,NA,TRBJ1-1,TRBV11-2,CASSLGVRGVAFF,TGTGCCAGCAGCTTAGGGGTCCGAGGTGTAGCTTTCTTT
NA,NA,TRBJ2-2,TRBV28,CASSLYGELFF,TGTGCCAGCAGTTTATATGGGGAGCTGTTTTTT
NA,TRBD1,TRBJ2-7,TRBV6-1,CASSEGETGGYEQYF,TGTGCCAGCAGTGAAGGGGAGACAGGGGGCTACGAGCAGTACTTC
NA,NA,TRBJ1-4,TRBV7-6,CASSLDPGRNEKLFF,TGTGCCAGCAGCTTAGATCCAGGGAGGAATGAAAAACTGTTTTTT
NA,TRBD2,TRBJ2-5,TRBV12-3/TRBV12-4,CASSLHSGTNQYF,TGTGCCAGCAGTTTACATTCCGGGACTAATCAGTACTTC
NA,NA,TRBJ1-1,TRBV12-5,CASGLVGGYTEAFF,TGTGCTAGTGGTTTGGTCGGGGGTTACACTGAAGCTTTCTTT
NA,NA,TRBJ1-2,TRBV4-3,CASSQTGQGYTF,TGCGCCAGCAGCCAAACAGGGCAAGGCTACACCTTC
NA,NA,TRBJ1-4,TRBV19,CASQKPPLNEKLFF,TGTGCCAGTCAAAAGCCCCCCCTTAATGAAAAACTGTTTTTT
NA,TRBD1,TRBJ1-1,TRBV6-5,CASGKTGADTEAFF,TGTGCCAGCGGAAAGACAGGGGCGGACACTGAAGCTTTCTTT
once,NA,TRBJ1-5,TRBV12-5,CASGLEGGPWSYSNQPQHF,TGTGCTAGTGGTTTGGAGGGCGGCCCCTGGAGTTATAGCAATCAGCCCCAGCATTTT
NA,TRBD2,TRBJ2-1,TRBV7-3,CASSLAGGPNEQFF,TGTGCCAGCAGCCTAGCGGGGGGGCCCAATGAGCAGTTCTTC
NA,NA,TRBJ2-7,TRBV4-1,CASSLQAGTFSSYEQYF,TGCGCCAGCAGCCTACAAGCCGGGACATTCAGCTCCTACGAGCAGTACTTC
NA,NA,TRBJ1-2,TRBV9,CASSVNMNSPYGYTF,TGTGCCAGCAGCGTAAATATGAACAGCCCTTATGGCTACACCTTC
NA,TRBD2,TRBJ2-3,TRBV10-1,CASSPSGTSGGASTDTQYF,TGCGCCAGCTCCCCCTCCGGGACTAGCGGGGGTGCTAGCACAGATACGCAGTATTTT
NA,NA,TRBJ2-1,TRBV7-2,CASSLAGSITGAYNEQFF,TGTGCCAGCAGCTTAGCGGGAAGCATCACGGGGGCCTACAATGAGCAGTTCTTC
NA,NA,TRBJ2-1,TRBV9,CASSVGSGSYNEQFF,TGTGCCAGCAGCGTAGGAAGCGGCTCCTACAATGAGCAGTTCTTC
NA,NA,TRBJ1-2,TRBV7-2,CASSLGGENYGYTF,TGTGCCAGCAGCTTAGGAGGGGAAAACTATGGCTACACCTTC
NA,NA,TRBJ1-2,TRBV11-2,CASSSSGPYGYTF,TGTGCCAGCAGCTCCTCAGGACCCTATGGCTACACCTTC
NA,TRBD1,TRBJ2-7,TRBV15,CATSADRGYSEQYF,TGTGCCACCAGTGCTGACAGGGGGTATTCCGAGCAGTACTTC
NA,TRBD2,TRBJ2-1,TRBV29-1,CSVDGRGGQGNEQFF,TGCAGCGTTGACGGACGGGGGGGCCAAGGGAATGAGCAGTTCTTC
NA,NA,TRBJ1-2,TRBV6-5,CASSYGGANYGYTF,TGTGCCAGCAGTTATGGGGGGGCGAACTATGGCTACACCTTC
NA,NA,TRBJ1-1,TRBV5-6,CASSLAGEAFF,TGTGCCAGCAGCTTGGCCGGGGAAGCTTTCTTT
NA,NA,TRBJ1-2,TRBV28,CASSLYFGGYPSTF,TGTGCCAGCAGTCTATATTTTGGGGGATATCCGAGCACCTTC
NA,TRBD2,TRBJ2-1,TRBV9,CASSFGTRGYNEQFF,TGTGCCAGCAGCTTCGGGACTAGGGGGTACAATGAGCAGTTCTTC
NA,NA,TRBJ1-2,TRBV5-1,CASSPQSGSGIRVGYTF,TGCGCCAGCAGTCCCCAGTCCGGTTCTGGTATACGTGTTGGCTACACCTTC
NA,NA,TRBJ1-2,TRBV9,CASSNEGNYGYTF,TGTGCCAGCAGCAACGAGGGAAACTATGGCTACACCTTC
once,TRBD1,TRBJ1-2,TRBV5-4,CASSGMTGGSDGYTF,TGTGCCAGCAGCGGAATGACAGGGGGCTCGGATGGCTACACCTTC
NA,NA,TRBJ1-2,TRBV11-2,CASSLESGQTANYGYTF,TGTGCCAGCAGCTTAGAGTCTGGACAAACTGCTAACTATGGCTACACCTTC
NA,NA,TRBJ2-5,TRBV28,CASSFGGGQETQYF,TGTGCCAGCAGTTTCGGGGGCGGACAAGAGACCCAGTACTTC
NA,TRBD1,TRBJ1-5,TRBV2,CASRSGQHNQPQHF,TGTGCCAGCAGGTCGGGACAGCACAATCAGCCCCAGCATTTT
NA,NA,TRBJ2-5,TRBV25-1,CASSAGTQYF,TGTGCCAGCAGTGCAGGGACCCAGTACTTC
NA,TRBD1,TRBJ1-3,TRBV3-1/TRBV3-2,CASSRQGGSSGNTIYF,TGTGCCAGCAGCCGTCAGGGGGGAAGCTCTGGAAACACCATATATTTT
NA,TRBD1,TRBJ1-4,TRBV19,CASRPTGLNEKLFF,TGTGCCAGTAGACCGACAGGGTTGAATGAAAAACTGTTTTTT
once,NA,TRBJ1-3,TRBV5-4,CASSTPNTVSGNTIYF,TGTGCCAGCAGCACTCCGAACACAGTCTCTGGAAACACCATATATTTT
once,NA,TRBJ2-3,TRBV28,CASSPAVGWGIF,NA
NA,NA,TRBJ2-2,TRBV19,CASSGFPTPLGTGELFF,TGTGCCAGTTCAGGTTTCCCAACCCCTCTGGGCACCGGGGAGCTGTTTTTT
NA,TRBD1,TRBJ1-5,TRBV11-2,CASSPTGDGNQPQHF,TGTGCCAGCAGCCCAACAGGGGATGGCAATCAGCCCCAGCATTTT
NA,TRBD1,TRBJ2-5,TRBV4-2,CASSQTDRREETQYF,TGTGCCAGCAGCCAGACGGACAGGCGTGAGGAGACCCAGTACTTC
NA,NA,TRBJ1-1,TRBV4-2,CASSHPSARGADTEAFF,TGTGCCAGCAGCCATCCTTCGGCGCGAGGTGCCGACACTGAAGCTTTCTTT
NA,NA,TRBJ1-5,TRBV19,CASSPEPFHSNQPQHF,TGTGCCAGTAGTCCGGAACCCTTTCATAGCAATCAGCCCCAGCATTTT
NA,TRBD1,TRBJ2-7,TRBV6-5,CASSYRTGRTYEQYF,TGTGCCAGCAGTTACCGGACAGGGCGGACCTACGAGCAGTACTTC
NA,TRBD1,TRBJ1-5,TRBV5-1,CASSLGQGDNQPQHF,TGCGCCAGCAGCTTAGGACAGGGAGACAATCAGCCCCAGCATTTT
NA,NA,TRBJ2-3,TRBV3-1/TRBV3-2,CASSQAGVDTQYF,TGTGCCAGCAGCCAAGCAGGGGTCGATACGCAGTATTTT
once,NA,TRBJ1-2,TRBV3-1/TRBV3-2,CASSRLLRAEPSYGYTF,TGTGCCAGCAGCCGACTTCTCCGGGCCGAACCTTCGTATGGCTACACCTTC
once,NA,TRBJ1-2,TRBV7-9,CASSSLRGGVFVYGYTF,TGTGCCAGCAGCTCCCTTAGGGGGGGCGTTTTTGTCTATGGCTACACCTTC
few,NA,TRBJ1-1,TRBV30,CAWLDYGTPLNTEAFF,TGTGCCTGGCTAGATTACGGGACACCACTGAACACTGAAGCTTTCTTT
NA,NA,TRBJ1-5,TRBV12-3/TRBV12-4,CASSPARAQPQHF,TGTGCCAGCAGCCCCGCGAGGGCTCAGCCCCAGCATTTT
NA,TRBD1,TRBJ2-3,TRBV6-5,CASKVTGERTQYF,TGTGCCAGCAAAGTGACAGGGGAACGGACGCAGTATTTT
once,NA,TRBJ2-7,TRBV5-1,CASSLTAGAAYEQYF,TGCGCCAGCAGCTTAACAGCGGGCGCCGCCTACGAGCAGTACTTC
NA,NA,TRBJ2-1,TRBV11-3,CASSLDPAYNEQFF,TGTGCCAGCAGCTTAGATCCAGCCTACAATGAGCAGTTCTTC
NA,NA,TRBJ1-5,TRBV7-2,CASSRGLGQPQHF,TGTGCCAGCAGCCGGGGTTTAGGTCAGCCCCAGCATTTT